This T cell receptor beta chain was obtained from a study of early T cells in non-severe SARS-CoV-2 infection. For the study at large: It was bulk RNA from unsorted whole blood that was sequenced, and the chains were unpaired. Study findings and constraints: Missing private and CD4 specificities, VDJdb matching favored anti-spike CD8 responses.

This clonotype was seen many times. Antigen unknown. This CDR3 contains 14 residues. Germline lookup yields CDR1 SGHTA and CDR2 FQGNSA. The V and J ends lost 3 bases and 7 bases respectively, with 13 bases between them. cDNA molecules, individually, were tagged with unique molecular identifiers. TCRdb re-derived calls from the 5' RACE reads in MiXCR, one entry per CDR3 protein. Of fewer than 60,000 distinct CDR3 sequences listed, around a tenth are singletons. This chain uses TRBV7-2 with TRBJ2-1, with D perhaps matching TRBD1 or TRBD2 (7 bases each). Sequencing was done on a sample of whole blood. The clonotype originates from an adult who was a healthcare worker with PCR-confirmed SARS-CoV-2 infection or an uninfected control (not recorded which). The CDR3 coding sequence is TGTGCCAGCAGCTTTGGCCAGGGGGGGAATGAGCAGTTCTTC. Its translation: CASSFGQGGNEQFF.